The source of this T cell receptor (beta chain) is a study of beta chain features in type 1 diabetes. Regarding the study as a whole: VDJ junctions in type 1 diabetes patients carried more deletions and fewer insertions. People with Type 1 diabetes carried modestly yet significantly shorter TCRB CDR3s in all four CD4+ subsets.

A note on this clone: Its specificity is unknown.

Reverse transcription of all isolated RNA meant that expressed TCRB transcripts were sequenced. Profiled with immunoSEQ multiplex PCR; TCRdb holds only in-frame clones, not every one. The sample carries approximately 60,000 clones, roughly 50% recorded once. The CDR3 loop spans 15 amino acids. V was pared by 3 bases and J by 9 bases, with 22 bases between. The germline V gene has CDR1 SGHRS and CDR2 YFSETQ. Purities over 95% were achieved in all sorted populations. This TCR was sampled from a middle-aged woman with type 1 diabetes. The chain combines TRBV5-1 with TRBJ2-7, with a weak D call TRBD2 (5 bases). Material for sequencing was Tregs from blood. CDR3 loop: CASSSLVVGQRGQYF. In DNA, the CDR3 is TGCGCCAGCAGCTCACTAGTAGTGGGCCAACGAGGGCAGTACTTC. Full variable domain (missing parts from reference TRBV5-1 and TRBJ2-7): KAGVTQTPRYLIKTRGQQVTLSCSPISGHRSVSWYQQTPGQGLQFLFEYFSETQRNKGNFPGRFSGRQFSNSRSEMNVSTLELGDSALYLCASSSLVVGQRGQYFGPGTRLTVT.